The 22 T cell receptor beta chains presented below share a single source sample, sequenced in a study of T-cell memory formation after mild COVID-19. TCRdb re-called the 5' RACE reads with MiXCR, one entry per CDR3 protein. This table holds around 390,000 distinct CDR3 sequences, approximately 16% found once. Sequencing used PBMCs or a T cell subset sorted from them (not recorded which). These receptor sequences come from a young man who had mild COVID-19 (a few samples of this study predate the infection). Cell type and time point are not known.

This clonotype was counted between two and nine times. The chain employs TRBV5-6 and TRBJ2-7, with D maybe TRBD1 (5 bases). This CDR3 is 16 amino acids long. V gave up 4 bases and J gave up 2 bases, with 19 bases separating them. Germline V gene data show CDR1 as SGHDT and CDR2 as YYEEEE. The CDR3 DNA reads as TGTGCCAGCAGCCTCGGGTCTCCGACAGAAGCCTACGAGCAGTACTTC. This translates into CASSLGSPTEAYEQYF.

The chain recombines TRBV7-2 with TRBJ2-5, with D possibly matching TRBD2 (6 bases). The CDR3 is 14 amino acids. V was pared by 2 bases and J by 5 bases, with 12 bases between. Looked up from germline, CDR1 is SGHTA and CDR2 is FQGNSA. CDR3 in DNA: TGTGCCAGCAGCTTATTGCGTGGGGGGGAGACCCAGTACTTC. Its protein is CASSLLRGGETQYF.

The rearrangement uses TRBV4-1 and TRBJ1-1; D possibly corresponds to TRBD1 (6 bases). Per germline, CDR1 MGHRA and CDR2 YSYEKL. The CDR3 covers 15 residues. V was pared by 1 base and J by 5 bases, with 14 bases between. The CDR3 sequence: CASSQVGAFGTEAFF. The CDR3 nucleotides are TGCGCCAGCAGCCAAGTGGGGGCATTTGGGACTGAAGCTTTCTTT.

The table lists this clonotype with a few counts. The genes are TRBV5-4 and TRBJ2-5; the D gene could be TRBD1 or TRBD2 (5 bases each). The V end lost 7 bases, the J end lost 5 bases, and 9 bases lay between the germline ends. CDR1 SGHNT and CDR2 YYREEE come from the germline V gene (reference sequence). The CDR3 has 11 amino acids. CDR3 residues: CASHWGETQYF. The CDR3 DNA sequence: TGTGCCAGCCACTGGGGGGAGACCCAGTACTTC.

This clonotype came up many times. The CDR3 DNA reads as TGTGCCAGCAGTTTGTACAGCACAGATACGCAGTATTTT. This translates into CASSLYSTDTQYF. The V and J genes are TRBV11-2 and TRBJ2-3; D uncertain. The CDR3 runs to 13 residues. The germline gives CDR1 SGHAT, CDR2 FQNNGV. Trimming removed 6 bases from V and 0 bases from J, with 7 bases in between.

This clonotype was seen more than once but under ten times. V gene TRBV19 combines with J gene TRBJ2-2; possibly TRBD2 for D (6 bases). In germline, CDR1 is LNHDA, CDR2 SQIVND (reference sequence). There are 15 residues in the CDR3. The V end lost 6 bases, the J end lost 5 bases, and 16 bases lay between the germline ends. CDR3 sequence reads: CASSPALARTGELFF. CDR3 bases: TGTGCCAGTAGCCCGGCACTAGCAAGGACCGGGGAGCTGTTTTTT.

The sample holds a few counts of this clonotype. The chain links TRBV7-3 to TRBJ2-5; TRBD1 is a possible D gene (6 bases). CDR1 SGHTA and CDR2 FQGTGA come from the germline V gene. The V end lost 5 bases, the J end lost 4 bases, and 14 bases lay between the germline ends. CDR3 length: 14 amino acids. The CDR3 sequence is CASSPTGSRETQYF. CDR3 DNA: TGTGCCAGCAGCCCTACAGGGTCAAGAGAGACCCAGTACTTC.

This clonotype was detected a few times. The V call is TRBV7-2, the J call TRBJ2-2, with D perhaps matching TRBD1 (5 bases). The CDR3 runs to 14 residues. CDR1 is SGHTA, CDR2 FQGNSA, per germline. Trimming took off 10 bases at V and 3 bases at J, with 15 bases between the two ends. CDR3 sequence reads: CANRRGRDTGELFF. CDR3 DNA sequence: TGTGCCAATCGAAGGGGAAGGGACACCGGGGAGCTGTTTTTT.

The chain has TRBV9 and TRBJ2-2; 9 nucleotides match TRBD1. The CDR3 runs 16 residues. Germline CDR1 SGDLS, CDR2 YYNGEE. V lost 1 base, J lost 7 bases, and 8 bases stayed unmatched. CDR3 region: CASSVLGTGSFGELFF. CDR3 DNA sequence: TGTGCCAGCAGCGTACTGGGGACAGGGAGTTTCGGGGAGCTGTTTTTT.

This clonotype has a count of ten or more. V usage is TRBV6-6 and J usage is TRBJ2-4; no firm D call. The CDR3 has 12 amino acids. CDR1 is MNHNY and CDR2 is SVGAGI in the germline V gene (reference sequence). Trimming took 5 bases from V and 7 from J, leaving 9 bases between them. CDR3: CASSPSPNIQYF. CDR3 DNA: TGTGCCAGCAGTCCGAGTCCGAACATTCAGTACTTC.

The V gene is TRBV27, the J gene TRBJ1-5; TRBD1 might be the D (5 bases). From germline, CDR1 is MNHEY and CDR2 SMNVEV (reference sequence). V lost 3 bases and J 4 bases, leaving 10 bases between the germline ends. This CDR3 region has 14 residues. CDR3 DNA: TGTGCCAGCAGTTTCGGATCAGGGAATCAGCCCCAGCATTTT. It yields the protein CASSFGSGNQPQHF.

This clonotype has a handful of counts. The V call is TRBV9, the J call TRBJ1-3; a possible D gene is TRBD1 (6 bases). V was pared by 3 bases and J by 4 bases, with 14 bases between. There are 15 residues in the CDR3. Per germline, CDR1 SGDLS and CDR2 YYNGEE. This chain's CDR3 is CASSEEGHRGNTIYF. In DNA, the CDR3 is TGTGCCAGCAGCGAGGAGGGACACCGAGGAAACACCATATATTTT.

This clonotype was seen only a few times. CDR3 DNA: TGTGCCAGCAGCTATCCTCGGGGTAGCGGGGGGCCGAGCACAGATACGCAGTATTTT. This encodes CASSYPRGSGGPSTDTQYF. V and J are TRBV7-9 and TRBJ2-3; 10 bases agree with TRBD2. J was trimmed by 0 bases and V by 4 bases; bases with no gene match: 13. This CDR3 has 19 residues. The germline V gene has CDR1 SEHNR and CDR2 FQNEAQ (reference sequence).

This clonotype turned up a few times. The gene calls are TRBV15 and TRBJ1-2; D is perhaps TRBD1 (6 bases). Germline V gene data show CDR1 as LNHNV and CDR2 as YYDKDF (reference sequence). The CDR3 totals 19 residues. Deletions cut 3 bases from V and 1 base from J, with 24 bases between. CDR3 in DNA: TGTGCCACCAGCAGTTTAGAACCCCTTCGCAGGGGCAGTAACTATGGCTACACCTTC. This encodes CATSSLEPLRRGSNYGYTF. The full variable domain, with the rest looked up from reference TRBV15 and TRBJ1-2, is DAMVIQNPRYQVTQFGKPVTLSCSQTLNHNVMYWYQQKSSQAPKLLFHYYDKDFNNEADTPDNFQSRRPNTSFCFLDIRSPGLGDTAMYLCATSSLEPLRRGSNYGYTFGSGTRLTVV.

The table lists this clonotype with a few counts. This chain connects TRBV11-2 to TRBJ2-7, with 9 nucleotides matching TRBD2. Looked up from germline, CDR1 is SGHAT and CDR2 is FQNNGV. V dropped 0 bases and J dropped 5; count of bases not matched to a gene: 2. This CDR3 is built from 14 residues. CDR3 residues: CASSLERTSDEQYF. The CDR3, as DNA: TGTGCCAGCAGCTTAGAGCGGACTAGCGACGAGCAGTACTTC.

The chain couples TRBV3-1 to TRBJ1-4; D unclear. This CDR3 spans 15 amino acids. The V gene's germline CDR1 is LGHDT and CDR2 YNNKEL (reference sequence). Trimming shortened V by 0 bases and J by 4 bases, and 9 bases separated the two germline ends. CDR3 amino acids: CASSQDTGFNEKLFF. The CDR3 nucleotides are TGTGCCAGCAGCCAAGACACGGGGTTTAATGAAAAACTGTTTTTT.

This clonotype was seen a handful of times. This rearrangement joins TRBV7-9 to TRBJ2-6; possibly TRBD1 for D (7 bases). Germline CDR1 SEHNR, CDR2 FQNEAQ (reference sequence). The CDR3 is 18 amino acids. Trimming cost V 5 bases and J 0 bases, with 17 bases left between them. The CDR3: CASSLDRDSTSGANVLTF. CDR3 sequence (DNA): TGTGCCAGCAGCCTCGACAGGGACTCAACCTCTGGGGCCAACGTCCTGACTTTC. The complete variable domain, with remaining parts taken from reference TRBV7-9 and TRBJ2-6, reads DTGVSQNPRHKITKRGQNVTFRCDPISEHNRLYWYRQTLGQGPEFLTYFQNEAQLEKSRLLSDRFSAERPKGSFSTLEIQRTEQGDSAMYLCASSLDRDSTSGANVLTFGAGSRLTVL.

V is TRBV4-3 and J is TRBJ1-1; D is uncertain. V gave up 0 bases and J gave up 4 bases, with 9 bases separating them. The CDR3 is 14 amino acids. The germline V gene encodes CDR1 LGHNA and CDR2 YSLEER. The CDR3, as DNA: TGCGCCAGCAGCCAAGAGGGCTGGGTCACTGAAGCTTTCTTT. Its protein product is CASSQEGWVTEAFF.

The V gene is TRBV20-1, the J gene TRBJ2-1, with 13 nucleotides matching TRBD2. The germline V gene encodes CDR1 DFQATT and CDR2 SNEGSKA (reference sequence). Trimming took 4 bases from V and 4 from J; bases not matched to a gene: 4. The length of the CDR3 is 15 residues. In DNA form, the CDR3 reads TGCAGTGCTACACCGACTAGCGGGGGGTACAATGAGCAGTTCTTC. Encoded protein: CSATPTSGGYNEQFF.

The CDR3 spells CASSSESRNEAFF. The CDR3, as DNA: TGCGCCAGCAGCTCGGAGTCCAGGAATGAAGCTTTCTTT. The chain employs TRBV5-1 and TRBJ1-1; unclear D gene. The length of the CDR3 is 13 residues. CDR1 and CDR2 from the germline V gene are SGHRS and YFSETQ. Between the trimmed V and J ends, which lost 3 bases and 7 bases, there was a span of 13 bases.

This clonotype was counted between two and nine times. The CDR3 region is CASSLTPGGVDYGYTF. CDR3 in DNA: TGCGCCAGCAGCCTAACCCCAGGGGGGGTAGACTATGGCTACACCTTC. J is TRBJ1-2 and V is TRBV5-1; the match to TRBD1 covers 7 bases. The CDR3 is made up of 16 amino acids. Germline loops: CDR1 SGHRS, CDR2 YFSETQ. J gave up 3 bases and V 4 bases, and 12 bases lay outside the gene matches. Full variable domain (rest looked up from reference TRBV5-1 and TRBJ1-2): KAGVTQTPRYLIKTRGQQVTLSCSPISGHRSVSWYQQTPGQGLQFLFEYFSETQRNKGNFPGRFSGRQFSNSRSEMNVSTLELGDSALYLCASSLTPGGVDYGYTFGSGTRLTVV.

The chain carries TRBV11-2 and TRBJ2-5; D remains ambiguous. Deletions cut 4 bases from V and 5 bases from J, with 11 bases between. CDR1 is SGHAT, CDR2 FQNNGV, per germline. The CDR3 is made up of 13 amino acids. DNA of the CDR3: TGTGCCAGCAGCTCCGTAGACGGGGAGACCCAGTACTTC. Translation: CASSSVDGETQYF.